These 25 T cell receptor beta chains were sequenced from one sample in a study of CD8 T cells in ankylosing spondylitis. TCRdb re-derived calls from the 5' RACE reads in MiXCR, one entry per CDR3 protein. The sample lists about 540,000 distinct CDR3 sequences; approximately 12% were seen once. Their recognized antigens are unknown. Study-level points and caveats: What appeared characteristic of ankylosing spondylitis blood was a TCR beta motif of 7 or 8 highly homologous variants.

The sample was blood, either unsorted or a sorted T cell fraction (not recorded which). The source is a male donor with ankylosing spondylitis.

The genes are TRBV7-9 and TRBJ1-3, with D maybe TRBD1 (6 bases). V was clipped by 5 bases and J by 5 bases, with 16 bases between them. This CDR3 has 15 amino acids. Germline V gene data show CDR1 as SEHNR and CDR2 as FQNEAQ (reference sequence). The CDR3 DNA sequence: TGTGCCAGCAGCCCTGGACAGCTACTCCGAAACACCATATATTTT. This codes for CASSPGQLLRNTIYF.

The chain uses TRBV5-1 and TRBJ2-2, with D perhaps TRBD2 (6 bases). Per germline, CDR1 SGHRS and CDR2 YFSETQ. Trimming cost V 7 bases and J 5 bases, with 18 bases left between them. CDR3 length equals 15 residues. CDR3 coding DNA: TGCGCCAGCGTTAGCGGAGCCCTCAGGACCGGGGAGCTGTTTTTT. It specifies CASVSGALRTGELFF.

The genes are TRBV2 and TRBJ2-3; TRBD2 matches 9 bases. Germline values: CDR1 SNHLY, CDR2 FYNNEI. This CDR3 has 15 residues. After removal of 6 bases from V and 5 bases from J, the junction contained 9 bases not matched to a gene. The CDR3 DNA reads as TGTGCCAGCAGAGAGGCGGGAGGGCCGAGAGATACGCAGTATTTT. This sequence encodes CASREAGGPRDTQYF.

This clonotype was observed a handful of times. The V and J genes are TRBV18 and TRBJ1-1; weak D call: TRBD1 (5 bases). The CDR3 is 16 residues long. The V end was cut by 0 bases, the J end by 4 bases, with 15 bases between. Germline CDR1 KGHSH, CDR2 LQKENI. The CDR3 loop is CASSPPAGVTATEAFF. CDR3 DNA sequence: TGTGCCAGCTCACCACCAGCGGGGGTCACAGCCACTGAAGCTTTCTTT.

This clonotype was seen only a few times. J is TRBJ2-7 and V is TRBV2; D possibly corresponds to TRBD1 (6 bases). The CDR3 extends over 13 amino acids. CDR1 is SNHLY, CDR2 FYNNEI, per germline. V lost 11 bases to trimming and J lost 2 bases, with 16 bases between them. The CDR3 region is CALGAGATYEQYF. The CDR3 nucleotides are TGTGCCCTTGGGGCAGGGGCAACCTACGAGCAGTACTTC.

The table lists this clonotype with a few counts. As DNA, the CDR3 is TGCAGTGCTAGAGAAGAACAGTATCCCGGGGAGCTGTTTTTT. Translated, it gives CSAREEQYPGELFF. The chain carries TRBV20-1 and TRBJ2-2; D is ambiguous. This CDR3 is built from 14 residues. CDR1 and CDR2 from the germline V gene are DFQATT and SNEGSKA (reference sequence). V dropped 0 bases and J dropped 6 bases, with 11 bases sitting between them.

Only a few counts were recorded for this clonotype. The V gene is TRBV2, the J gene TRBJ2-7; 8 nucleotides line up with TRBD1. The V gene end was trimmed by 6 bases and the J gene end by 0 bases; junction bases not matched to a gene: 7. This CDR3 is 15 amino acids long. Per the germline V gene, CDR1 is SNHLY and CDR2 is FYNNEI. The CDR3 DNA reads TGTGCCAGCAGGTCGGGACAGGAGAACTCCTACGAGCAGTACGTC. Translated, it gives CASRSGQENSYEQYV.

In its sample, this clonotype was seen many times. The CDR3 loop reads CASSLESGEARDTQYF. The CDR3 DNA follows: TGTGCCAGCAGCTTGGAGTCGGGAGAGGCGAGAGATACGCAGTATTTT. The rearrangement links TRBV5-6 to TRBJ2-3; TRBD2 might be the D (6 bases). Germline loops: CDR1 SGHDT, CDR2 YYEEEE. The CDR3 loop spans 16 amino acids. V was clipped by 0 bases and J by 5 bases, with 16 bases between them.

This clonotype occurred a few times. The chain employs TRBV6-1 and TRBJ2-2; D is unresolved. Trimming took off 6 bases at V and 6 bases at J, with 14 bases between the two ends. This CDR3 is built from 14 residues. Germline V gene data show CDR1 as MNHNS and CDR2 as SASEGT. CDR3 sequence (DNA): TGTGCCAGCAGGGCAAGGATCTCTCCCGGGGAGCTGTTTTTT. It translates to CASRARISPGELFF.

This clonotype was observed many times. The genes are TRBV6-2 or TRBV6-3 and TRBJ2-1, with 9 bases matching TRBD2. CDR1 MNHEY and CDR2 SVGEGT come from the germline V gene. This CDR3 is built from 19 residues. V shed 1 base, J shed 6 bases, and the junction held 16 bases outside the gene matches. CDR3 DNA sequence: TGTGCCAGCAGTTACTTGCTAATGACTAGCGGAATTCAGGGCAATGAGCAGTTCTTC. Translation: CASSYLLMTSGIQGNEQFF.

This clonotype was counted a few times. The rearrangement links TRBV25-1 to TRBJ1-1; 7 bases are a match to TRBD1. V shed 6 bases and J 4 bases; nucleotides not matched to a gene: 8. The CDR3 is 14 amino acids. Germline assignment: CDR1 MGHDK and CDR2 SYGVNS. The CDR3 is CASRGPGGITEAFF. The CDR3 DNA sequence: TGTGCCAGCAGGGGTCCAGGGGGAATCACTGAAGCTTTCTTT. The whole variable domain, remainder taken from reference TRBV25-1 and TRBJ1-1, is EADIYQTPRYLVIGTGKKITLECSQTMGHDKMYWYQQDPGMELHLIHYSYGVNSTEKGDLSSESTVSRIRTEHFPLTLESARPSHTSQYLCASRGPGGITEAFFGQGTRLTVV.

V is TRBV7-8 and J is TRBJ2-3, with TRBD2 identical over 7 bases. After removal of 5 bases from V and 0 bases from J, the junction contained 11 bases not matched to a gene. Germline-derived CDR1 and CDR2 are SGHVS and FQNEAQ. The CDR3 is 17 residues long. CDR3: CASSLESSGGSTDTQYF. In DNA form, the CDR3 reads TGTGCCAGCAGCCTAGAGTCTAGCGGAGGTAGCACAGATACGCAGTATTTT.

This clonotype was seen a few times. The chain is built from TRBV7-2 and TRBJ1-5; 7 bases line up with TRBD1. The germline gives CDR1 SGHTA, CDR2 FQGNSA. This CDR3 has 16 amino acids. The J segment lost 1 base and the V segment lost 5 bases, leaving 8 bases of the junction unmatched. CDR3 sequence (DNA): TGTGCCAGCAGCGACCAGACAGGGCTAAGCAATCAGCCCCAGCATTTT. Encoded protein: CASSDQTGLSNQPQHF.

There are a few counts of this clonotype. V is TRBV30 and J is TRBJ1-5, with D possibly TRBD1 on 5 matching bases. V lost 4 bases, J lost 0 bases, and 10 bases lay in between. The CDR3 is made up of 14 amino acids. Germline values: CDR1 GTSNPN, CDR2 SVGIG (reference sequence). The CDR3 region has the DNA TGTGCCTGGAACGAGAGGGGTAGCAATCAGCCCCAGCATTTT. It yields the protein CAWNERGSNQPQHF.

This clonotype has ten or more counts. The chain joins TRBV5-1 to TRBJ2-1; the match to TRBD1 covers 9 bases. Looked up from germline, CDR1 is SGHRS and CDR2 is YFSETQ. Trimming at V came to 4 bases and at J to 9 bases, leaving 11 bases not matched to a gene. This CDR3 has 15 amino acids. This chain's CDR3 is CASSQAGTGTSEQFF. The CDR3 DNA is TGCGCCAGCAGCCAGGCCGGGACAGGGACGAGTGAGCAGTTCTTC.

V usage is TRBV4-2 and J usage is TRBJ2-3; D possibly corresponds to TRBD2 (5 bases). Per the germline V gene, CDR1 is LGHNA and CDR2 is YNFKEQ. The CDR3 length is 15 residues. The V gene lost 0 bases and the J gene lost 1 base, with 8 bases spanning the gap. CDR3 nucleotide sequence: TGTGCCAGCAGCCAAGAGTCGAGGGGCACAGATACGCAGTATTTT. This codes for CASSQESRGTDTQYF.

This clonotype was observed at least ten times. The chain recombines TRBV5-6 with TRBJ2-7, with a possible D match to TRBD1 (6 bases). Trimming removed 1 base from V and 4 bases from J, with 12 bases in between. Germline V CDR1 and CDR2: SGHDT, YYEEEE. The CDR3 loop spans 14 amino acids. CDR3 in amino acids: CASSLRQGRYEQYF. The CDR3 DNA sequence: TGTGCCAGCAGCTTGAGGCAGGGGAGATACGAGCAGTACTTC.

The chain recombines TRBV30 with TRBJ2-2, with 9 bases matching TRBD1. The germline gives CDR1 GTSNPN, CDR2 SVGIG (reference sequence). V trimming: 0 bases; J trimming: 7 bases; junction bases outside the gene matches: 3. The CDR3 extends over 14 amino acids. The CDR3 region has the DNA TGTGCCTGGAGTGTACAGGGGGCAGGCGGGGAGCTGTTTTTT. Translating gives CAWSVQGAGGELFF.

V gene TRBV29-1 combines with J gene TRBJ1-1, with TRBD1 identical over 8 bases. CDR3 length equals 14 residues. The trim removed 3 bases at V and 4 bases at J, leaving 7 bases unmatched. From germline, CDR1 is SQVTM and CDR2 ANQGSEA. Written as DNA, the CDR3 is TGCAGCGTTGAGGGCAGGGGGCGCGGCACTGAAGCTTTCTTT. The encoded protein is CSVEGRGRGTEAFF.

In the case of this clonotype: The junction differs from germline at one of its ends, possibly a read error. This rearrangement joins TRBV15 to TRBJ1-2, with 11 bases lining up with TRBD1. This CDR3 is built from 14 residues. Germline assignment: CDR1 LNHNV and CDR2 YYDKDF (reference sequence). CDR3 region: CATSPGQGVSGYPF. DNA of the CDR3: TGTGCCACCAGCCCGGGACAGGGGGTTAGTGGCTACCCCTTC.

The V and J genes are TRBV29-1 and TRBJ2-3, with D hard to call. This CDR3 is 16 amino acids long. Deletions cut 1 base from V and 1 base from J, with 15 bases between. Germline V CDR1 and CDR2: SQVTM, ANQGSEA. The CDR3 DNA reads TGCAGCGTTGAAGGACGTCGACACATCCGCACAGATACGCAGTATTTT. Protein: CSVEGRRHIRTDTQYF.

This clonotype was seen a few times. This rearrangement joins TRBV15 to TRBJ2-7, with TRBD2 as a possible D gene (5 bases). This CDR3 spans 15 amino acids. V was pared by 0 bases and J by 7 bases, with 16 bases between. Per the germline V gene, CDR1 is LNHNV and CDR2 is YYDKDF (reference sequence). This CDR3 reads CATSRELKGVGEQYF. CDR3 sequence (DNA): TGTGCCACCAGCAGAGAGCTAAAGGGAGTCGGAGAGCAGTACTTC.

This clonotype occurred many times. The rearrangement links TRBV20-1 to TRBJ2-3; a weak D match, TRBD2 (5 bases). The germline V gene has CDR1 DFQATT and CDR2 SNEGSKA (reference sequence). This CDR3 spans 13 amino acids. Trimming left V 6 bases short and J 3 bases short, with 13 bases between. CDR3 nucleotides: TGCAGTGCCCCCCCGGGCGGGACAGATACGCAGTATTTT. Translation: CSAPPGGTDTQYF.

This clonotype showed up just a few times. CDR3 in DNA: TGCAGTGGTGGGACTAGCGGGAGGGCAGATACGCAGTATTTT. Its translation is CSGGTSGRADTQYF. The chain uses TRBV20-1 and TRBJ2-3, with TRBD2 identical over 16 bases. The CDR3 is made up of 14 amino acids. Losses at the gene ends were 7 bases for V and 4 bases for J; bases not matched to a gene: 2. CDR1 DFQATT and CDR2 SNEGSKA come from the germline V gene (reference sequence).

This clonotype has a count of ten or more. The chain joins TRBV4-1 to TRBJ2-5, with D perhaps matching TRBD2 (6 bases). Trimming cost V 5 bases and J 8 bases, with 27 bases left between them. Per germline, CDR1 MGHRA and CDR2 YSYEKL. The CDR3 sequence is 17 residues long. The CDR3 DNA is TGCGCCAGCAGCTCACTATCGGTAGCGGTGGGGCAAGGAACCCAGTACTTC. Protein product: CASSSLSVAVGQGTQYF.